These 21 T cell receptor beta chains share one sample of origin, sequenced in a study of blood T cell repertoires in COVID-19 (dated by TCRdb to about 2020). The library was generated by the immunoSEQ multiplex PCR assay. TCRdb holds this immuneACCESS table with in-frame rearrangements only. Some clones are missing; in checked studies, unresolved V genes explain under half, and the rest has no known cause. This sample gives about 260,000 clones in total; 88% of them show up just once. The ten largest clones add up to about 3% of the sample. The sequenced sample consisted of PBMCs or T cells enriched from blood (not recorded which). Every receptor here comes from a woman in her forties or fifties who had recovered from COVID-19.

The chain is built from TRBV5-4 and TRBJ1-1; no clear D gene. CDR1 is SGHNT and CDR2 is YYREEE in the germline V gene (reference sequence). Deletions cut 4 bases from V and 4 bases from J, with 8 bases between. The CDR3 runs to 12 residues. The DNA of the CDR3 is TGTGCCAGCAGCCAGGTGGGCACTGAAGCTTTCTTT. Translation gives CASSQVGTEAFF.

V usage is TRBV7-9 and J usage is TRBJ2-1, with TRBD1 matching over 9 bases. The germline V gene encodes CDR1 SEHNR and CDR2 FQNEAQ (reference sequence). Losses at the gene ends were 5 bases for V and 2 bases for J; bases not matched to a gene: 4. The length of the CDR3 is 15 residues. The CDR3 DNA sequence: TGTGCCAGCAGCCAAGACAGGGGGACCTACAATGAGCAGTTCTTC. Encoded protein: CASSQDRGTYNEQFF.

This chain connects TRBV7-9 to TRBJ2-1, with TRBD2 matching 7 bases. V lost 6 bases to trimming and J lost 2 bases; unmatched junction nucleotides: 4. CDR1 is SEHNR, CDR2 FQNEAQ, per germline (reference sequence). This CDR3 is 14 amino acids long. The CDR3 nucleotides read TGTGCCAGCAGTTTTAGCGGGCCCTACAATGAGCAGTTCTTC. It is translated as CASSFSGPYNEQFF.

The chain carries TRBV7-9 and TRBJ1-3; a weak D match, TRBD1 (5 bases). Germline-derived CDR1 and CDR2 are SEHNR and FQNEAQ (reference sequence). Between the trimmed V and J ends, which lost 11 bases and 4 bases, there was a span of 21 bases. The CDR3 is made up of 15 amino acids. The CDR3 DNA reads TGTGCCGGAGGTTCGACTGGGGCGGGGGGAAACACCATATATTTT. Protein: CAGGSTGAGGNTIYF. The variable domain in full, completed from reference TRBV7-9 and TRBJ1-3, reads DTGVSQNPRHKITKRGQNVTFRCDPISEHNRLYWYRQTLGQGPEFLTYFQNEAQLEKSRLLSDRFSAERPKGSFSTLEIQRTEQGDSAMYLCAGGSTGAGGNTIYFGEGSWLTVV.

The chain joins TRBV3-1 (or the pseudogene TRBV3-2) to TRBJ1-2; D is ambiguous. The CDR3 loop spans 15 amino acids. V lost 4 bases and J 6 bases, leaving 18 bases between the germline ends. Germline V gene data show CDR1 as LGHDT and CDR2 as YNNKEL (reference sequence). DNA of the CDR3: TGTGCCAGCAGCCCTATCCCGGGTATAGCCCATGGCTACACCTTC. Its translation: CASSPIPGIAHGYTF.

CDR3 region: CASSLGTSGRAYDEQYF. The CDR3 DNA follows: TGCGCCAGCAGCTTGGGGACTAGCGGGAGGGCCTATGACGAGCAGTACTTC. The rearrangement links TRBV5-1 to TRBJ2-7; 15 bases map to TRBD2. The J segment lost 5 bases and the V segment lost 0 bases, leaving 6 bases of the junction unmatched. The CDR3 runs 17 residues. Germline CDR1 is SGHRS and CDR2 is YFSETQ.

This clone has only a few counts. Other DNA variants within this sample encode the same CDR3. The chain uses TRBV5-1 and TRBJ1-5; 8 bases align to TRBD1. The CDR3 is made up of 15 amino acids. V gave up 0 bases and J gave up 4 bases; unmatched junction bases: 3. Germline loops: CDR1 SGHRS, CDR2 YFSETQ. The CDR3 reads CASSLGDRSNQPQHF. CDR3 nucleotide sequence: TGCGCCAGCAGCTTGGGGGACAGGTCTAATCAGCCCCAGCATTTT.

The rearrangement uses TRBV28 and TRBJ2-2; the match to TRBD2 covers 11 bases. This CDR3 is built from 17 residues. CDR1 and CDR2 (germline): MDHEN, SYDVKM. Unmatched junction bases numbered 15, after V lost 8 bases and J lost 7 bases. CDR3 loop: CASRPMTSGKPIGELFF. The CDR3 coding sequence is TGTGCCAGCCGACCGATGACTAGCGGGAAACCCATCGGGGAGCTGTTTTTT.

The chain is built from TRBV7-9 and TRBJ1-6, with D perhaps matching TRBD1 (6 bases). The CDR3 loop spans 14 amino acids. With 7 bases removed from V and 9 bases from J, the gap between germline ends came to 16 bases. Germline lookup yields CDR1 SEHNR and CDR2 FQNEAQ (reference sequence). The CDR3 sequence is CASTQTGPTSPLHF. CDR3 bases: TGTGCCAGCACCCAAACAGGGCCCACTTCACCCCTCCACTTT.

V and J are TRBV21-1 and TRBJ2-3; the DNA was not compared with TRBD2, the D call given in the table. TRBV21-1 is given as a pseudogene. CDR3 size: 20 residues. This CDR3 reads CARPGTSGLSRLKPTDTQYF. CDR3 sequence (DNA): TGTGCCAGGCCTGGGACTAGCGGGCTAAGTCGACTAAAACCCACAGATACGCAGTATTTT.

The genes are TRBV19 and TRBJ1-1; D unclear. V dropped 1 base and J dropped 2 bases, with 5 bases sitting between them. This CDR3 contains 13 residues. Per the germline V gene, CDR1 is LNHDA and CDR2 is SQIVND (reference sequence). CDR3 in amino acids: CASSIGANTEAFF. The CDR3 DNA sequence: TGTGCCAGTAGTATAGGGGCCAACACTGAAGCTTTCTTT. The whole variable domain, filled in from reference TRBV19 and TRBJ1-1, reads DGGITQSPKYLFRKEGQNVTLSCEQNLNHDAMYWYRQDPGQGLRLIYYSQIVNDFQKGDIAEGYSVSREKKESFPLTVTSAQKNPTAFYLCASSIGANTEAFFGQGTRLTVV.

The chain recombines TRBV24-1 with TRBJ2-7, with D possibly TRBD1 on 5 matching bases. The CDR3 loop spans 16 amino acids. Germline V gene data show CDR1 as KGHDR and CDR2 as SFDVKD. Trimming cost V 2 bases and J 4 bases, with 17 bases left between them. The CDR3 coding sequence is TGTGCCACCAGTGATTCCCCAGGGAAAGGGCCATACGAGCAGTACTTC. As protein: CATSDSPGKGPYEQYF.

This chain connects TRBV27 to TRBJ1-1, with D hard to call. This CDR3 has 17 residues. Germline lookup yields CDR1 MNHEY and CDR2 SMNVEV (reference sequence). Trimming shortened V by 2 bases and J by 5 bases, and 21 bases separated the two germline ends. The CDR3 DNA sequence: TGTGCCAGCAGTTTAGGGTCTGGGGTCCGGGAATTAACTGAAGCTTTCTTT. Its translation: CASSLGSGVRELTEAFF.

V gene TRBV28 combines with J gene TRBJ2-1; TRBD1 agrees at 10 bases. The germline V gene encodes CDR1 MDHEN and CDR2 SYDVKM. The junction had 6 bases not matched to a gene; V was cut back by 7 bases and J by 9 bases. The CDR3 is 13 residues long. The CDR3 DNA follows: TGTGCCAGCAAAGACAGGGGGCGGCTTGAGCAGTTCTTC. Translation gives CASKDRGRLEQFF.

The chain uses TRBV5-1 and TRBJ2-7, with D possibly being TRBD1 (5 bases). The V and J ends lost 2 bases and 5 bases respectively, with 17 bases between them. Germline values: CDR1 SGHRS, CDR2 YFSETQ. The CDR3 is made up of 15 amino acids. The CDR3 sequence: CASSLFGSGSDEQYF. DNA for the CDR3: TGCGCCAGCAGCTTATTTGGCTCAGGGTCGGACGAGCAGTACTTC.

The chain joins TRBV4-2 to TRBJ2-2; 7 nucleotides match TRBD2. Germline V lookup: CDR1 LGHNA, CDR2 YNFKEQ. The CDR3 totals 15 residues. V shed 6 bases, J shed 0 bases, and the junction held 4 bases outside the gene matches. The CDR3 bases are TGTGCCAGCAGAGAAAGCGGGACGAACACCGGGGAGCTGTTTTTT. It translates to CASRESGTNTGELFF.

V usage is TRBV4-3 and J usage is TRBJ1-2; 8 bases agree with TRBD1. This CDR3 spans 15 amino acids. The V gene end was trimmed by 4 bases and the J gene end by 2 bases; junction bases not matched to a gene: 6. The germline V gene encodes CDR1 LGHNA and CDR2 YSLEER. Written as DNA, the CDR3 is TGCGCCAGCAGCCCCCTCGGACAGGGAAACTATGGCTACACCTTC. Translated: CASSPLGQGNYGYTF.

Concerning this clone itself: The same CDR3 is also encoded by other DNA sequences in this sample. The V call is TRBV2, the J call TRBJ1-5; D call uncertain. Germline CDR1 SNHLY, CDR2 FYNNEI. The length of the CDR3 is 14 residues. Trimming took 1 base from V and 0 from J, leaving 4 bases between them. In DNA form, the CDR3 reads TGTGCCAGCAGTGAAGGCAGTAGCAATCAGCCCCAGCATTTT. Translated: CASSEGSSNQPQHF.

This chain uses TRBV6-4 with TRBJ1-5; D remains ambiguous. From germline, CDR1 is MRHNA and CDR2 SNTAGT. This CDR3 is 13 amino acids long. The V and J ends lost 8 bases and 0 bases respectively, with 8 bases between them. The CDR3 here is CASFVYSNQPQHF. The CDR3 DNA reads as TGTGCCAGCTTCGTCTATAGCAATCAGCCCCAGCATTTT.

The rearrangement joins TRBV28 to TRBJ1-4; possibly TRBD1 for D (6 bases). The CDR3 loop spans 13 amino acids. In germline, CDR1 is MDHEN, CDR2 SYDVKM. Trimming left V 5 bases short and J 5 bases short, with 9 bases between. CDR3 sequence (DNA): TGTGCCAGCAGTCCGGACAGAAATGAAAAACTGTTTTTT. Its protein product is CASSPDRNEKLFF.

CDR3 protein: CASIRERGASTDTQYF. CDR3 coding DNA: TGTGCCAGCATACGAGAGCGGGGGGCTAGCACAGATACGCAGTATTTT. The rearrangement uses TRBV2 and TRBJ2-3; the match to TRBD2 covers 9 bases. Germline CDR1 SNHLY, CDR2 FYNNEI. CDR3 size: 16 residues. The junction had 8 bases not matched to a gene; V was cut back by 7 bases and J by 0 bases.